This entry lists 27 T cell receptor beta chains sequenced from one sample in a study of cytomegalovirus exposure and HLA in healthy donors. Vbeta (60) and Jbeta (13) primers were used in the PCR. Measured with immunoSEQ multiplex PCR; TCRdb has only the in-frame clones, and not every one. Its table records approximately 100,000 clones. Sequencing was carried out using PBMCs. The receptor source for this set is a man in his fifties or sixties in good health and CMV-seronegative.

This chain joins TRBV19 and TRBJ1-3, with D hard to call. Germline V CDR1 and CDR2: LNHDA, SQIVND (reference sequence). The CDR3 is made up of 15 amino acids. Trimming took off 1 base at V and 5 bases at J, with 12 bases between the two ends. CDR3 region: CASSIAGSTRNTIYF. The CDR3 DNA is TGTGCCAGTAGTATAGCCGGGTCAACGCGAAACACCATATATTTT.

V gene TRBV6-6 combines with J gene TRBJ2-7, with 7 bases matching TRBD2. J was trimmed by 2 bases and V by 6 bases; bases with no gene match: 10. The germline V gene has CDR1 MNHNY and CDR2 SVGAGI (reference sequence). CDR3 size: 15 residues. DNA for the CDR3: TGTGCCAGCAGGCTGGGGGGGGAGGGTACCTACGAGCAGTACTTC. This encodes CASRLGGEGTYEQYF.

The chain employs TRBV5-6 and TRBJ2-7; 10 bases map to TRBD2. With V trimmed by 4 bases and J by 5 bases, 12 bases remained unmatched. The germline V gene encodes CDR1 SGHDT and CDR2 YYEEEE. This CDR3 spans 16 amino acids. The CDR3 loop reads CASSPERGGHYDEQYF. CDR3 coding DNA: TGTGCCAGCAGCCCGGAGCGGGGGGGCCACTACGACGAGCAGTACTTC.

The V gene is TRBV6-5, the J gene TRBJ1-1, with D possibly TRBD1 on 5 matching bases. The CDR3 has 14 amino acids. Germline CDR1 MNHEY, CDR2 SVGAGI. Between the trimmed V and J ends, which lost 4 bases and 1 base, there was a span of 10 bases. CDR3 protein: CASSSRGSNTEAFF. The CDR3 DNA reads TGTGCCAGCAGTTCGCGGGGCTCGAACACTGAAGCTTTCTTT.

This rearrangement joins TRBV4-3 to TRBJ2-2, with D possibly being TRBD2 (5 bases). The V gene lost 5 bases and the J gene lost 7 bases, with 17 bases spanning the gap. CDR1 is LGHNA, CDR2 YSLEER, per germline. The CDR3 runs to 15 residues. The DNA of the CDR3 is TGCGCCAGCAGCAACAACGTGCCGGGGAACGGGGAGCTGTTTTTT. It yields the protein CASSNNVPGNGELFF.

The chain has TRBV5-1 and TRBJ2-7, with D possibly TRBD2 on 5 matching bases. Trimming removed 5 bases from V and 3 bases from J, with 15 bases in between. In germline, CDR1 is SGHRS, CDR2 YFSETQ. This CDR3 has 14 residues. In nucleotides, the CDR3 is TGCGCCAGCAGTCGGGGTGGTACATTCTACGAGCAGTACTTC. Its protein product is CASSRGGTFYEQYF.

The chain links TRBV5-1 to TRBJ1-4, with TRBD1 as a possible D gene (6 bases). Trimming took 0 bases from V and 6 from J, leaving 6 bases between them. Germline assignment: CDR1 SGHRS and CDR2 YFSETQ. The CDR3 is 13 residues long. CDR3 nucleotides: TGCGCCAGCAGCTTGGGACAGGATGAAAAACTGTTTTTT. The encoded protein is CASSLGQDEKLFF.

CDR3 DNA: TGTGCCAGCAGCTTTTGGGACAGGGGGGGCTACACCTTC. Translating it yields CASSFWDRGGYTF. The J gene is TRBJ1-2, the V gene TRBV5-4; 11 positions agree with TRBD1. V lost 2 bases, J lost 8 bases, and 2 bases stayed unmatched. Per germline, CDR1 SGHNT and CDR2 YYREEE (reference sequence). The CDR3 sequence is 13 residues long.

This chain links TRBV10-3 with TRBJ2-3, with 11 bases aligning to TRBD2. Germline V gene lookup returns CDR1 ENHRY and CDR2 SYGVKD. This CDR3 is built from 13 residues. Germline trimming cut 9 bases from V and 4 bases from J; bases unmatched to any gene: 3. CDR3 coding DNA: TGTGCCATGACTAGCGGGATTTCAGATACGCAGTATTTT. It yields the protein CAMTSGISDTQYF.

This chain links TRBV5-1 with TRBJ2-1, with 9 bases identical to TRBD2. Germline V CDR1 and CDR2: SGHRS, YFSETQ. After removal of 0 bases from V and 9 bases from J, the junction contained 7 bases not matched to a gene. The CDR3 runs 15 residues. The CDR3 region has the DNA TGCGCCAGCAGCTTGGCTGGCGGGGGGGGCGGTGAGCAGTTCTTC. Its protein product is CASSLAGGGGGEQFF.

The chain couples TRBV18 to TRBJ2-7, with 9 positions matching TRBD1. Looked up from germline, CDR1 is KGHSH and CDR2 is LQKENI. The CDR3 is 13 amino acids. The junction had 3 bases not matched to a gene; V was cut back by 6 bases and J by 3 bases. The CDR3 region is CASSQGQGYEQYF. The CDR3 DNA follows: TGTGCCAGCTCTCAGGGACAGGGCTACGAGCAGTACTTC.

V usage is TRBV4-2 and J usage is TRBJ2-3; TRBD2 aligns across 13 bases. Trimming took 0 bases from V and 9 from J; bases not matched to a gene: 9. This CDR3 has 17 amino acids. Looked up from germline, CDR1 is LGHNA and CDR2 is YNFKEQ. This chain's CDR3 is CASSQDFQLAGGLTQYF. As DNA, the CDR3 is TGTGCCAGCAGCCAAGATTTTCAACTAGCGGGAGGGCTGACGCAGTATTTT.

The chain links TRBV7-8 to TRBJ2-1; D is unresolved. V shed 5 bases and J shed 1 base, with 15 bases lying between them. From germline, CDR1 is SGHVS and CDR2 FQNEAQ. This CDR3 has 16 amino acids. This chain's CDR3 is CASSPESSPSYNEQFF. CDR3 bases: TGTGCCAGCAGCCCCGAAAGCTCACCATCCTACAATGAGCAGTTCTTC.

The J gene is TRBJ1-3, the V gene TRBV7-9, with D possibly being TRBD1 (5 bases). This CDR3 spans 17 amino acids. Germline V lookup: CDR1 SEHNR, CDR2 FQNEAQ (reference sequence). With 5 bases removed from V and 2 bases from J, the gap between germline ends came to 19 bases. In nucleotides, the CDR3 is TGTGCCAGCAGCCCACAGAAGATCAGGGAAGCTGGAAACACCATATATTTT. Protein: CASSPQKIREAGNTIYF.

V gene TRBV6-5 combines with J gene TRBJ1-4, with D hard to call. The CDR3 length is 15 residues. CDR1 and CDR2 from the germline V gene are MNHEY and SVGAGI. V was shortened by 7 bases and J by 0 bases, with 12 bases between the two germline ends. This CDR3 reads CASKSSGATNEKLFF. CDR3 sequence (DNA): TGTGCCAGCAAGTCATCCGGGGCAACTAATGAAAAACTGTTTTTT.

The rearrangement uses TRBV6-5 and TRBJ2-5; TRBD1 agrees at 7 bases. The germline CDR1 and CDR2 sequences are MNHEY and SVGAGI. The V gene end was trimmed by 5 bases and the J gene end by 4 bases; junction bases not matched to a gene: 1. The CDR3 covers 12 residues. Here the CDR3 DNA reads TGTGCCAGCAGTCAGGGGGTAGAGACCCAGTACTTC. As protein: CASSQGVETQYF.

V and J are TRBV9 and TRBJ1-1; D may be TRBD1 (5 bases). Germline CDR1 is SGDLS and CDR2 is YYNGEE. V lost 7 bases, J lost 5 bases, and 12 bases lay in between. CDR3 length: 12 residues. The CDR3 here is CASSRGGTEAFF. The CDR3 nucleotides are TGTGCCAGCTCCCGGGGGGGGACTGAAGCTTTCTTT.

This chain joins TRBV27 and TRBJ1-5, with 7 bases matching TRBD1. Trimming cost V 6 bases and J 3 bases; bases outside gene matches: 8. Germline V gives CDR1 MNHEY, CDR2 SMNVEV (reference sequence). The CDR3 covers 15 residues. In DNA, the CDR3 is TGTGCCAGCAGGAGGGACAGAAGTTACAATCAGCCCCAGCATTTT. This codes for CASRRDRSYNQPQHF.

The chain combines TRBV11-2 with TRBJ1-2; tentatively, D is TRBD1 (5 bases). The CDR3 is made up of 13 amino acids. CDR1 SGHAT and CDR2 FQNNGV come from the germline V gene. The V end was cut by 0 bases, the J end by 7 bases, with 9 bases between. For the CDR3, the DNA is TGTGCCAGCAGCTTAGACAGGGTGGGTGGCTACACCTTC. Translated, it gives CASSLDRVGGYTF.

The chain has TRBV19 and TRBJ1-1; D gene unclear. The CDR3 is 12 residues long. Trimming took off 9 bases at V and 0 bases at J, with 8 bases between the two ends. Germline CDR1 and CDR2: LNHDA and SQIVND (reference sequence). This CDR3 reads CASQHLNTEAFF. The CDR3, as DNA: TGTGCCAGCCAACATCTGAACACTGAAGCTTTCTTT. The variable domain in full, completed from reference TRBV19 and TRBJ1-1, reads DGGITQSPKYLFRKEGQNVTLSCEQNLNHDAMYWYRQDPGQGLRLIYYSQIVNDFQKGDIAEGYSVSREKKESFPLTVTSAQKNPTAFYLCASQHLNTEAFFGQGTRLTVV.

The genes are TRBV29-1 and TRBJ2-3, with 14 bases aligning to TRBD2. Germline lookup yields CDR1 SQVTM and CDR2 ANQGSEA. The V and J ends lost 8 bases and 2 bases, in that order; junction bases with no gene match: 12. The CDR3 spans 17 residues. CDR3 DNA sequence: TGCAGCTCACCTGGGACTAGCGGGAGTCACCACACAGATACGCAGTATTTT. This codes for CSSPGTSGSHHTDTQYF.

The J gene is TRBJ2-7, the V gene TRBV19; 8 bases agree with TRBD1. Germline loops: CDR1 LNHDA, CDR2 SQIVND (reference sequence). CDR3 length: 16 residues. The ends lost 5 bases at V and 0 bases at J; junction bases unmatched: 9. This chain's CDR3 is CASSPAGQDFSYEQYF. The CDR3 nucleotides read TGTGCCAGTAGTCCCGCGGGACAGGATTTCTCCTACGAGCAGTACTTC.

The chain links TRBV6-1 to TRBJ1-5; possibly TRBD1 for D (5 bases). The germline CDR1 and CDR2 sequences are MNHNS and SASEGT. This CDR3 region has 14 residues. Trimming removed 4 bases at V and 5 bases at J, with 12 bases between. The CDR3: CASSGGGTHQPQHF. The CDR3, as DNA: TGTGCCAGCAGTGGCGGGGGTACGCATCAGCCCCAGCATTTT.

The chain recombines TRBV21-1 with TRBJ1-1; TRBD1, the table's D call, lacks a check against the DNA. TRBV21-1 is a known pseudogene. The CDR3 has 19 amino acids. The CDR3 here is CASSKHSLGQGAGMTEAFF. In DNA, the CDR3 is TGTGCCAGCAGCAAACACAGTCTCGGACAGGGGGCCGGTATGACTGAAGCTTTCTTT.

The chain combines TRBV7-9 with TRBJ2-1, with a tentative D call TRBD2 (6 bases). V lost 3 bases and J 5 bases, leaving 14 bases between the germline ends. The CDR3 spans 15 residues. Per the germline V gene, CDR1 is SEHNR and CDR2 is FQNEAQ (reference sequence). The CDR3 DNA is TGTGCCAGCAGCTTGCCCCGGCGGGAAAACAATGAGCAGTTCTTC. Protein product: CASSLPRRENNEQFF.

J is TRBJ1-5 and V is TRBV5-5; possibly TRBD1 for D (6 bases). Germline CDR1 is SGHKS and CDR2 is YYEKEE (reference sequence). V was trimmed by 1 base and J by 1 base, leaving 9 bases between them. There are 15 residues in the CDR3. As DNA, the CDR3 is TGTGCCAGCAGCTTGCAGGGGACGAGCAATCAGCCCCAGCATTTT. Translating it yields CASSLQGTSNQPQHF.

The V and J genes are TRBV6-1 and TRBJ1-1; D ambiguous. The V gene's germline CDR1 is MNHNS and CDR2 SASEGT. V dropped 2 bases and J dropped 4 bases, with 5 bases sitting between them. CDR3 length equals 12 residues. As DNA, the CDR3 is TGTGCCAGCAGTGAATGGAGCACTGAAGCTTTCTTT. As protein: CASSEWSTEAFF.